This TCR beta chain was retrieved from a study of blood T cell repertoires in COVID-19 (TCRdb year 2020). Notes on the research overall: Samples from collaborators originated in the United States, Italy and Spain and spanned both the acute and convalescent phases of COVID-19. The material from the prospective study consisted of cDNA or gDNA derived from T cells, B-cell-depleted T cells, or PBMCs. Subjects who had been exposed to COVID-19, were actively infected with it, or had recovered from it provided the deeply sampled blood TCRbeta repertoires that made up the dataset. A freely available public database, intended as a resource for researchers studying the immune response to SARS-CoV-2, is where the repertoires were released. Samples were obtained from the ongoing ImmuneRACE study (first 160 participants) and from 1,254 subjects provided by 6 global collaborators. Sample metadata almost always included a de-identified subject ID, COVID-19 status, age in years and sex. Where available, HLA class I and class II types were taken from metadata supplied by the sample provider and were not determined by assay-based typing.

The immunoSEQ Assay, a bias-controlled multiplex PCR, was used to amplify TCRbeta CDR3 regions from genomic DNA. On the authors' methods: The number of nucleated cells in each sample was estimated by amplification of reference gene primers within the assay. Sequence reads were collapsed and filtered to measure the absolute abundance of every unique TCRbeta CDR3 rearrangement. For each sample, productive Simpson clonality was calculated by taking the square root of Simpson's diversity index across productive rearrangements. TCRdb retrieved this table from immuneACCESS and kept in-frame rearrangements only. Not all clones are present; in checked studies, unresolved V genes account for under half, and no reason is known for the remainder. V and J calls and clone size are as listed in that table; D and trimming were resolved from the DNA. Counted in this sample were more than 95,000 clones; approximately 82% of them appeared once. The ten largest clones take up approximately 12% of the sample.

Whole blood was collected in K2EDTA tubes by collaborating institutions according to the institutions' own protocols. For TCRbeta analysis, collaborators shipped samples as frozen whole blood, isolated PBMCs, or DNA extracted from either of those sample types. A remark on this clone: The clone's antigen remains unknown. Qualities for individual bases were not recorded, and no much larger clone is one base off.

The V end loses 3 bases and the J end loses 6 bases, and a stretch of 15 bases separates them. In the germline V gene, CDR1 corresponds to MDHEN and CDR2 to SYDVKM. The CDR3 measures 14 amino acids from cysteine to phenylalanine. The read is trimmed to its CDR3 DNA, 42 bases read in frame from base 1. Findings and caveats that apply to the study as a whole: Clinical and demographic metadata were provided uncurated, with the amount varying by source and participant.

The receptor was derived from a man in his sixties with acute or convalescent COVID-19. This sequence uses TRBV28 and TRBJ2-7, with the D gene call left open. The sequenced sample was peripheral blood. The nucleotide sequence reads as follows: TGTGCCAGCAGTTTGGGTGGTGGAGTGTTCGAGCAGTACTTC. This gives the protein CASSLGGGVFEQYF. When the CDR3 is completed using the reference TRBV28 and TRBJ2-7 genes on either side, the full variable domain is DVKVTQSSRYLVKRTGEKVFLECVQDMDHENMFWYRQDPGLGLRLIYFSYDVKMKEKGDIPEGYSVSREKKERFSLILESASTNQTSMYLCASSLGGGVFEQYFGPGTRLTVT.